This T cell receptor (beta chain) emerged from a study of shared clonotypes between healthy human individuals. Background on the study: Two women and a few men aged 18 to 49 made up the donors.

Using immunoSEQ multiplex PCR, the repertoire was profiled, and TCRdb retains in-frame clones only, with some absent. The repertoire holds a few hundred thousand clones, 79% seen once, with about 12% in the top ten. From germline, CDR1 is LNHDA and CDR2 SQIVND (reference sequence). The CDR3 sequence is 13 residues long. Trimming took 5 bases from V and 6 from J; bases not matched to a gene: 1. Study results and caveats: Clonotype sharing levels among donors were expected to vary with sequencing depth. Only blood was sampled; tissue repertoires likely differ.

Unsorted samples drew genomic DNA from 85 million to 90 million PBMCs. In the case of this clone: Its antigen is currently unknown.

The sequence derives from a woman aged 40 to 49 in good health. Some clones in this sample may be carry-over from other donors' samples. Source material: PBMCs. The chain links TRBV19 to TRBJ1-5, with TRBD1 matching over 10 bases. In nucleotides, the CDR3 is TGTGCCAGTAGTGGGACAGGGGTTCAGCCCCAGCATTTT. Encoded protein: CASSGTGVQPQHF.